This T cell receptor (beta chain) comes out of a study of shared clonotypes between healthy human individuals. The repertoire was sequenced with immunoSEQ multiplex PCR; TCRdb's copy has only in-frame clones and lacks some. The table has about 190,000 clones, about 68% seen once. A few counts support this clone. Trimming pared 7 bases from V and 3 bases from J, leaving 13 bases between. Germline V gene data show CDR1 as SNHLY and CDR2 as FYNNEI. The length of the CDR3 is 14 residues. CD4+ cells underwent separation, giving CD45RA+ naive and CD45RA-negative memory subsets. The TCR sequence derives from a man aged 25 to 40 in good health. Material: memory CD4+ T cells sorted from blood. The subset here: CD45RA-negative fraction. The V and J genes are TRBV2 and TRBJ1-5; D ambiguous. DNA for the CDR3: TGTGCCAGCAACGGACTAGGGTTCAATCAGCCCCAGCATTTT. Translating it yields CASNGLGFNQPQHF.